This T cell receptor beta chain was recovered during a study of blood T cell repertoires in COVID-19. Turning to the study itself: Acute and convalescent COVID-19 specimens originated in the United States, Italy and Spain. PBMCs, B-cell-depleted T cells, or T cells were the source of the cDNA or gDNA that made up the material.

Source study methods: Scientists estimated how many nucleated cells there were by amplifying reference gene primers. Clones were sequenced by immunoSEQ multiplex PCR, and TCRdb holds only the in-frame ones, with some missing. The V and J calls and clone size are taken from that table; D and trimming were inferred from the DNA. Of about 110,000 clones in the sample, around 75% are singletons; the top ten hold less than 1%. This receptor was taken from a human donor with acute or convalescent COVID-19. The donor label of this sample is uncertain. Sequencing used peripheral blood.

The CDR3 sequence is CASSPRTRDRGYEQYF. CDR3 DNA: TGTGCCAGCAGTCCACGAACAAGGGACAGGGGATACGAGCAGTACTTC. J is TRBJ2-7 and V is TRBV6-6, with TRBD1 matching 10 bases. CDR3 length: 16 amino acids. The germline gives CDR1 MNHNY, CDR2 SVGAGI (reference sequence). The trim removed 5 bases at V and 4 bases at J, leaving 11 bases unmatched.